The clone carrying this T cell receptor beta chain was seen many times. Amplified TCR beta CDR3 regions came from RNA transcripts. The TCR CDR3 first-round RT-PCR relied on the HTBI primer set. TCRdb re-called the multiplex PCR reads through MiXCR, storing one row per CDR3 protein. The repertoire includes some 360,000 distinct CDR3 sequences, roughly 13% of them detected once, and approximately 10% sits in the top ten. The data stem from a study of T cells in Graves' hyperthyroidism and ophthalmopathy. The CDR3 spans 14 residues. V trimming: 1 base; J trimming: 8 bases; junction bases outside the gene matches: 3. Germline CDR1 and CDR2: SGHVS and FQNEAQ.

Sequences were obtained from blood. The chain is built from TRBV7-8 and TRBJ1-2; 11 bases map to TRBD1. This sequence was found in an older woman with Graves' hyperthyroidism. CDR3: CASSLVRTGGGYTF. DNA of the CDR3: TGTGCCAGCAGCTTAGTCCGGACAGGGGGCGGCTACACCTTC.